This paragraph covers one T cell receptor beta chain sequence. This record comes from a study of follicular helper T cells after annual influenza vaccination. Looked up from germline, CDR1 is SGHRS and CDR2 is YFSETQ. This CDR3 has 15 residues. The V segment lost 1 base and the J segment 5 bases; nucleotides outside the gene matches: 3. Clones were read by immunoSEQ multiplex PCR, and TCRdb kept only the in-frame ones, dropping some. The table includes 8,500 to 11,000 clones, around four fifths detected once. The time point denotes: 2015-2016 season, 7 days after influenza vaccination. This sample comprised CXCR5- memory CD4+ T cells sorted from blood, obtained 7 days after influenza vaccination. This chain connects TRBV5-1 to TRBJ2-2; TRBD1 matches at 9 bases. This receptor was identified in an adult who received the influenza vaccine. CDR3 region: CASSLNRGRTGELFF. The CDR3 DNA is TGCGCCAGCAGCTTGAACAGGGGGCGGACCGGGGAGCTGTTTTTT.